A single sample is the source of the 9 T cell receptor beta chains below, sequenced in a study of cytotoxic CD8 clonotypes in ibrutinib-treated CLL. Measured with immunoSEQ multiplex PCR; TCRdb has only the in-frame clones, and not every one. The table has about 5,500 clones, more than 60% seen once. The input for sequencing was PBMCs, taken before ibrutinib treatment. Source of these receptors: a human donor with chronic lymphocytic leukemia.

This sequence joins TRBV6-5 and TRBJ2-7; D ambiguous. The CDR3 is 11 residues long. Between the trimmed V and J ends, which lost 8 bases and 6 bases, there was a span of 11 bases. CDR1 and CDR2 from the germline V gene are MNHEY and SVGAGI. CDR3 amino acids: CASRSSSEQYF. DNA for the CDR3: TGTGCCAGCCGTAGCTCATCCGAGCAGTACTTC.

The chain recombines TRBV10-1 with TRBJ2-2, with TRBD1 identical over 9 bases. Looked up from germline, CDR1 is WNHNN and CDR2 is SYGVQD (reference sequence). The CDR3 totals 16 residues. V lost 6 bases, J lost 7 bases, and 12 bases stayed unmatched. The CDR3 loop reads CASSNRDRVCFGELFF. In nucleotides, the CDR3 is TGCGCCAGCAGCAACCGGGACAGGGTATGTTTCGGGGAGCTGTTTTTT.

This rearrangement joins TRBV21-1 to TRBJ2-2; the table names TRBD1, a call not compared with the DNA. TRBV21-1 is described as a pseudogene. CDR3 size: 15 residues. The CDR3 is CASSPGTTFTGELFF. CDR3 bases: TGTGCCAGCAGCCCCGGGACAACTTTCACCGGGGAGCTGTTTTTT.

This chain joins TRBV6-5 and TRBJ1-2; unclear D gene. CDR1 MNHEY and CDR2 SVGAGI come from the germline V gene. The V gene lost 6 bases and the J gene lost 8 bases, with 10 bases spanning the gap. This CDR3 has 11 amino acids. CDR3 sequence reads: CASSQRVGYTF. The CDR3 coding sequence is TGTGCCAGCAGCCAACGTGTCGGCTACACCTTC.

The V call is TRBV6-5, the J call TRBJ1-5; D ambiguous. The V and J ends lost 6 bases and 7 bases respectively, with 13 bases between them. The CDR3 sequence is 13 residues long. CDR1 is MNHEY and CDR2 is SVGAGI in the germline V gene. In nucleotides, the CDR3 is TGTGCCAGCAGCCCCGGACGGGAGCAGCCCCAGCATTTT. The encoded protein is CASSPGREQPQHF.

The gene calls are TRBV4-2 and TRBJ1-4; D ambiguous. V was shortened by 4 bases and J by 8 bases, with 8 bases between the two germline ends. Germline V gives CDR1 LGHNA, CDR2 YNFKEQ. CDR3 length: 12 amino acids. In DNA, the CDR3 is TGTGCCAGCAGCCGGGCCGACGAAAAACTGTTTTTT. It translates to CASSRADEKLFF.

This chain connects TRBV5-4 to TRBJ2-7; TRBD1 agrees at 9 bases. V was clipped by 4 bases and J by 6 bases; unmatched bases: 5. Germline V CDR1 and CDR2: SGHNT, YYREEE (reference sequence). The CDR3 runs 13 residues. CDR3: CASSPHRGREQYF. The CDR3 nucleotides are TGTGCCAGCAGCCCGCACAGGGGGCGCGAGCAGTACTTC.

This sequence joins TRBV4-1 and TRBJ1-2; 7 bases map to TRBD1. Germline lookup yields CDR1 MGHRA and CDR2 YSYEKL. The CDR3 length is 15 residues. J gave up 7 bases and V 1 base, and 9 bases lay outside the gene matches. The CDR3 loop is CASSQAGRGASGYTF. The CDR3 bases are TGCGCCAGCAGCCAAGCCGGCAGGGGGGCGAGTGGCTACACCTTC.

The V call is TRBV7-2, the J call TRBJ2-3, with TRBD2 identical over 11 bases. CDR3 length: 16 residues. V was clipped by 1 base and J by 6 bases; unmatched bases: 6. Germline V gene data show CDR1 as SGHTA and CDR2 as FQGNSA. The CDR3 here is CASSLVAGGPGDTQYF. The CDR3 DNA follows: TGTGCCAGCAGCTTAGTAGCGGGGGGGCCCGGGGATACGCAGTATTTT.